This T cell receptor beta chain was captured in a study of blood T cell repertoires in COVID-19. Produced via immunoSEQ multiplex PCR; TCRdb's table is partial and in-frame only. Among under 300,000 clones listed, approximately 80% were seen once. The V segment lost 0 bases and the J segment 2 bases; nucleotides outside the gene matches: 6. CDR3 size: 16 residues. Germline V gene sequence: CDR1 SGHRS, CDR2 YFSETQ. The receptor's source is a woman aged 18-29 years with acute or convalescent COVID-19. The chain has TRBV5-1 and TRBJ2-5; 8 bases are a match to TRBD2. Sequences were obtained from peripheral blood. CDR3 region: CASSLVGTGGQETQYF. In nucleotides, the CDR3 is TGCGCCAGCAGCTTGGTTGGGACGGGAGGGCAAGAGACCCAGTACTTC. The variable domain in full, with the rest retrieved from reference TRBV5-1 and TRBJ2-5, is KAGVTQTPRYLIKTRGQQVTLSCSPISGHRSVSWYQQTPGQGLQFLFEYFSETQRNKGNFPGRFSGRQFSNSRSEMNVSTLELGDSALYLCASSLVGTGGQETQYFGPGTRLLVL.